This TCR beta chain was identified during a study of blood T cell repertoires in COVID-19. Assay: immunoSEQ multiplex PCR; the TCRdb copy retains only in-frame clones and omits some. This table has some 200,000 clones, more than 65% appearing once. With 2 bases removed from V and 3 bases from J, the gap between germline ends came to 7 bases. Germline lookup yields CDR1 MNHNS and CDR2 SASEGT. This CDR3 contains 13 residues. The sequence derives from a woman between 40 and 55 years old who had recovered from COVID-19. Sequencing was performed on peripheral blood. This sequence joins TRBV6-1 and TRBJ1-1; D remains unclear. The CDR3 here is CASSETRDTEAFF. CDR3 DNA sequence: TGTGCCAGCAGTGAAACACGGGACACTGAAGCTTTCTTT.